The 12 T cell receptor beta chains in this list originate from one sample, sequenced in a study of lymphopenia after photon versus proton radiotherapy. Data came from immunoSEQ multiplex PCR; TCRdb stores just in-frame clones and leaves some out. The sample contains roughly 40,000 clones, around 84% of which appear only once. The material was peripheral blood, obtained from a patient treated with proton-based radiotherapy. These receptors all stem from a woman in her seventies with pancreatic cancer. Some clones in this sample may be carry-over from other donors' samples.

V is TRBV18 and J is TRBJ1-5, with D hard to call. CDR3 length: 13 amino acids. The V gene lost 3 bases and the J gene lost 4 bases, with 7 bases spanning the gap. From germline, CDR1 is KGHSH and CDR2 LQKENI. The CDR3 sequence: CASSPLENQPQHF. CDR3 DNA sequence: TGTGCCAGCTCACCGCTGGAAAATCAGCCCCAGCATTTT.

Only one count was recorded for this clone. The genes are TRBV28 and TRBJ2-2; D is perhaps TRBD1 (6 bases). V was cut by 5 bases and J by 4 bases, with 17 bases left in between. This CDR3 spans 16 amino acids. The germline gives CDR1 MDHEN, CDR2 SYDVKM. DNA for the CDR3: TGTGCCAGCAGTCCACAGGGCCCGGAAGGCACCGGGGAGCTGTTTTTT. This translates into CASSPQGPEGTGELFF.

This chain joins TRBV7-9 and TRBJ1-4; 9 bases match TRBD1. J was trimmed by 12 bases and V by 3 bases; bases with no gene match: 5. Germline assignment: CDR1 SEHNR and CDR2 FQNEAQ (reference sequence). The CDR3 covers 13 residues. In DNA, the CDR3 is TGTGCCAGCAGCTTTGACAGGGGGAGCCAACTGTTTTTT. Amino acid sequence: CASSFDRGSQLFF.

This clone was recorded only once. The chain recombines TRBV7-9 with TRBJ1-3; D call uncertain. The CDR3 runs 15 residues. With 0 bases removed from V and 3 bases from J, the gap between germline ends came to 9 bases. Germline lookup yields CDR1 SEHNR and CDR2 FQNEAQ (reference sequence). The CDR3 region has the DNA TGTGCCAGCAGCTTAGCAGGGAGCCGTGGAAACACCATATATTTT. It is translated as CASSLAGSRGNTIYF.

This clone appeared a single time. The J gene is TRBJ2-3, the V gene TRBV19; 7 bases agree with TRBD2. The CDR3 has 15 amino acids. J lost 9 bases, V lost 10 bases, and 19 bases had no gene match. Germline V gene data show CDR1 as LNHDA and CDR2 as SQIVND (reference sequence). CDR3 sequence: CATHPSGTQAGTQYF. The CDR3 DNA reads TGTGCCACCCATCCTAGCGGAACCCAAGCAGGAACGCAGTATTTT. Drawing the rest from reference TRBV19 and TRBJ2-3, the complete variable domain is DGGITQSPKYLFRKEGQNVTLSCEQNLNHDAMYWYRQDPGQGLRLIYYSQIVNDFQKGDIAEGYSVSREKKESFPLTVTSAQKNPTAFYLCATHPSGTQAGTQYFGPGTRLTVL.

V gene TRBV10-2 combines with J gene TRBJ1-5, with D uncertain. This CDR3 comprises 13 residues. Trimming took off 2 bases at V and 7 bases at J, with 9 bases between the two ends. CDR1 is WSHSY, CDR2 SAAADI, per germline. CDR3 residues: CASSEEAWQPQHF. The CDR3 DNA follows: TGCGCCAGCAGTGAGGAGGCATGGCAGCCCCAGCATTTT.

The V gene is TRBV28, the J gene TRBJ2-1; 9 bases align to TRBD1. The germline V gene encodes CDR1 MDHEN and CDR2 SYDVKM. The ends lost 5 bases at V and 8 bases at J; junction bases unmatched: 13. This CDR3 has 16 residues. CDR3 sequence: CASSPSRDRDPDEQFF. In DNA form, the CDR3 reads TGTGCCAGCAGTCCATCCCGGGACAGGGATCCGGATGAGCAGTTCTTC.

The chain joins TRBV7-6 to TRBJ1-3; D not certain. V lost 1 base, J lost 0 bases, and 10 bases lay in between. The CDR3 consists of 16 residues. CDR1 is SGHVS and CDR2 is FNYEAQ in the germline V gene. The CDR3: CASSLGRNSSGNTIYF. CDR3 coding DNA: TGTGCCAGCAGCTTAGGACGTAACAGCTCTGGAAACACCATATATTTT.

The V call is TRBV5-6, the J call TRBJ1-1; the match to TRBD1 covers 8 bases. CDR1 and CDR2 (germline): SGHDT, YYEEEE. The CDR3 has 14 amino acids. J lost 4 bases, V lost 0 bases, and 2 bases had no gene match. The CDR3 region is CASSLGTGLTEAFF. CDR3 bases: TGTGCCAGCAGCTTGGGGACAGGGCTCACTGAAGCTTTCTTT. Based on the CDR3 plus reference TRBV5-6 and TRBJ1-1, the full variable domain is DAGVTQSPTHLIKTRGQQVTLRCSPKSGHDTVSWYQQALGQGPQFIFQYYEEEERQRGNFPDRFSGHQFPNYSSELNVNALLLGDSALYLCASSLGTGLTEAFFGQGTRLTVV.

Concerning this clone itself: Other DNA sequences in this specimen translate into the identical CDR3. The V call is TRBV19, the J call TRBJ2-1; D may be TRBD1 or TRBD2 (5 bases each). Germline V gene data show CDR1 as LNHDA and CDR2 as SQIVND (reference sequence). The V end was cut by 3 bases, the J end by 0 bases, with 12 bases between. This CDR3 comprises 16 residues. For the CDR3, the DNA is TGTGCCAGTAGTATGAGGGGCGGAGCCTCCTACAATGAGCAGTTCTTC. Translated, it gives CASSMRGGASYNEQFF.

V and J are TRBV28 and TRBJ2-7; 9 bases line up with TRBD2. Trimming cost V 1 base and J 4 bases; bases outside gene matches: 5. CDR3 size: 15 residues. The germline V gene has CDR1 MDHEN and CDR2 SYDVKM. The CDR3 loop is CASSLSLAGNYEQYF. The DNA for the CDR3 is TGTGCCAGCAGTTTATCTCTAGCGGGAAATTACGAGCAGTACTTC.

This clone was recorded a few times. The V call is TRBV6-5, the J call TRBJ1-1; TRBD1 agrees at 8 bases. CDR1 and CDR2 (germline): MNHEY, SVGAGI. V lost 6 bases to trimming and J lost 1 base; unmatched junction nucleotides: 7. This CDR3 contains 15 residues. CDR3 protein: CASRLTGGANTEAFF. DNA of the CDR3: TGTGCCAGCAGGCTAACAGGGGGTGCGAACACTGAAGCTTTCTTT.